This T cell receptor beta chain was recorded in a study of neurological immune-mediated disorders. For the study at large: In a group of 34 multiple sclerosis patients, some 31 had the relapsing-remitting type and 3 had the secondary progressive type.

This clonotype was detected ten times or more. Its antigen is currently unknown. The authors made cDNA by 5'RACE with 10-nucleotide random UMIs. Every sequencing run produced over 170 million TCR-beta sequences, and the sequences from any one run covered 15-18 subjects. TCRdb used MiXCR to reprocess the 5' RACE reads, holding one entry per CDR3 protein. The data show about 52,000 distinct CDR3 sequences, over 3.5% seen once. Findings and caveats of the study: No clinical or MRI feature was associated with the multiple sclerosis repertoire cluster.

This CDR3 has 13 amino acids. Germline loops: CDR1 DFQATT, CDR2 SNEGSKA (reference sequence). The receptor was derived from a man between 60 and 75 years old with multiple sclerosis. The V call is TRBV20-1, the J call TRBJ1-6; the D gene is possibly TRBD1 (5 bases). The sequencing input was PBMCs. The CDR3 DNA sequence: TGCTCTCCGTGGGGCAGGGCTAATTCACCCCTCCACTTT. Residues: CSPWGRANSPLHF.